This T cell receptor beta chain was identified during a study of blood T cell repertoires in COVID-19. Study summary: Collection of acute and convalescent COVID-19 samples took place in the United States, Italy and Spain. PBMCs, B-cell-depleted T cells, or T cells provided the cDNA or gDNA that made up the material.

After removal of 2 bases from V and 3 bases from J, the junction contained 5 bases not matched to a gene. Germline values: CDR1 GTSNPN, CDR2 SVGIG (reference sequence). The CDR3 contains 14 residues. In the original analysis: Researchers report that nucleated cell counts were estimated from reference gene primer amplification. Produced via immunoSEQ multiplex PCR; TCRdb's table is partial and in-frame only. V and J calls and clone size come straight from that table; D and trimming were deduced from the DNA. The data hold about 140,000 clones, with 88% observed a single time. This clone was detected once. Seattle patient enrollment occurred during active infection, with longitudinal follow-up thereafter.

The clonotype was recovered from a human donor with COVID-19, enrolled during active disease. The donor label of this sample is uncertain. The sample consisted of peripheral blood. This rearrangement joins TRBV30 to TRBJ1-2; 8 nucleotides match TRBD1. The CDR3 region is CAWSRGTGHYGYTF. The CDR3 nucleotides read TGTGCCTGGAGTCGTGGGACAGGCCACTATGGCTACACCTTC.